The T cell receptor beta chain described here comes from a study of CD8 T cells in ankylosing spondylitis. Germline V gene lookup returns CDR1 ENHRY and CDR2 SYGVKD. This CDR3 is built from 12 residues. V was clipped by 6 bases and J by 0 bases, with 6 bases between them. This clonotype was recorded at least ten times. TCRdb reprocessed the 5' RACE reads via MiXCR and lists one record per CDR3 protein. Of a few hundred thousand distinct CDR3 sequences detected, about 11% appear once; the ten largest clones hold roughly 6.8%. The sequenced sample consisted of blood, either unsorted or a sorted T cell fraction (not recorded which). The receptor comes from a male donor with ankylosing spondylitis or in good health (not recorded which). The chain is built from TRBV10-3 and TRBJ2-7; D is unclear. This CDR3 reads CAIRDGSYEQYF. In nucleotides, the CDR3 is TGTGCCATCAGGGACGGCTCCTACGAGCAGTACTTC.